These T cell receptor beta chains were read from a single sample in a study of T cell responses to AZD1222 COVID-19 vaccine. TCRdb's copy holds only in-frame clones and misses some; the assay was immunoSEQ multiplex PCR. The sample includes about 120,000 clones, about nine tenths of them seen just once. Sequencing was performed on peripheral blood, taken on day 0 of AZD1222 vaccination. The origin of the receptors is an adult in good health. CDR3s include the opening cysteine and the closing phenylalanine or tryptophan. Each record gives: clone size, J gene, V gene, D gene, CDR3 length, CDR3 protein, CDR3 DNA. A D gene is named only where the DNA matches it firmly. A row's size may be missing; if present it is once, few, many or a size class.

>NA|TRBJ1-1|TRBV7-9|TRBD1|16
CASSTVTGGVGTEAFF
TGTGCCAGCAGCACGGTAACAGGGGGTGTTGGCACTGAAGCTTTCTTT
>NA|TRBJ1-4|TRBV4-1|NA|15
CASSQDTGFREKLFF
TGCGCCAGCAGCCAAGATACCGGGTTCAGAGAAAAACTGTTTTTT
>NA|TRBJ1-2|TRBV5-5|NA|13
CASSVDNNYGYTF
TGTGCCAGCAGCGTTGACAATAACTATGGCTACACCTTC
>NA|TRBJ1-2|TRBV28|NA|15
CASSLSGSGNYGYTF
TGTGCCAGCAGTCTCTCAGGCAGCGGTAACTATGGCTACACCTTC
>NA|TRBJ1-5|TRBV24-1|NA|15
CATSDLARQYQPQHF
TGTGCCACCAGTGATTTGGCAAGGCAATACCAGCCCCAGCATTTT
>NA|TRBJ2-6|TRBV2|NA|15
CASSVTASGANVLTF
TGTGCCAGCAGTGTCACGGCCTCTGGGGCCAACGTCCTGACTTTC
>NA|TRBJ1-5|TRBV2|NA|15
CASSEGADDNQPQHF
TGTGCCAGCAGTGAGGGGGCGGATGACAATCAGCCCCAGCATTTT
>NA|TRBJ2-1|TRBV6-6|NA|13
CASCKWSDNEQFF
TGTGCCAGCTGCAAGTGGTCGGACAATGAGCAGTTCTTC
>NA|TRBJ1-6|TRBV12-3/TRBV12-4|NA|12
CASSLKGSPLHF
TGTGCCAGCAGTTTAAAGGGTTCACCCCTCCACTTT
>few|TRBJ2-1|TRBV10-1|TRBD2|18
CASSVVAGPHLGTNEQFF
TGCGCCAGCAGCGTTGTAGCGGGCCCTCACCTTGGTACCAATGAGCAGTTCTTC
>NA|TRBJ1-1|TRBV12-3/TRBV12-4|NA|11
CASSSNTEAFF
TGTGCCAGCAGCTCAAACACTGAAGCTTTCTTT
>NA|TRBJ1-2|TRBV12-3/TRBV12-4|NA|13
CASSFRRGGGYTF
TGTGCCAGCAGTTTCCGACGAGGCGGTGGCTACACCTTC
>NA|TRBJ1-1|TRBV9|TRBD1|13
CAGGQGANTEAFF
TGTGCCGGTGGACAGGGGGCGAACACTGAAGCTTTCTTT
>NA|TRBJ2-7|TRBV4-1|TRBD2|14
CASSRLAGAYEQYF
TGCGCCAGCAGCCGACTAGCGGGGGCCTACGAGCAGTACTTC
>NA|TRBJ2-5|TRBV19|NA|12
CASRDDQETQYF
TGTGCCAGTAGGGACGACCAAGAGACCCAGTACTTC
>once|TRBJ1-5|TRBV9|NA|14
CASSVADRNQPQHF
TGTGCCAGCAGCGTAGCGGACAGAAATCAGCCCCAGCATTTT